This TCR beta chain was recorded in a study of human T cells and chemical hapten exposure. Overall study findings and caveats: With regard to DPC sensitization, TCRs above 1 in 1000 frequency did not change.

Concerning this clonotype itself: The antigen is unknown.

The sample's time point: healthy volunteer bleed at 2 weeks. Total RNA extraction was carried out from unfractionated whole blood. It was the library that attached unique molecular identifiers to individual cDNA molecules. In the study's own analysis: TCR counts had a median of about 99,000 per sample and spanned 23,224 to 690,600. TCRdb re-called the RACE reads through MiXCR, storing one row per CDR3 protein. TCRdb, not the original authors, processed these V and J calls. The sample consists of tens of thousands of distinct CDR3 sequences, about 10% of them appearing once. The receptor's source is a female donor in good health. Some clones in this sample may be carry-over from other donors' samples. Sequenced sample: whole blood.

The CDR3 bases are TGTGCCTGGGCGAGGACAGGGGGTACGGTTAACACTGAAGCTTTCTTT. The encoded protein is CAWARTGGTVNTEAFF. The rearrangement joins TRBV30 to TRBJ1-1, with 10 bases aligning to TRBD1. The CDR3 runs 16 residues. In germline, CDR1 is GTSNPN, CDR2 SVGIG (reference sequence). V trimming: 5 bases; J trimming: 2 bases; junction bases outside the gene matches: 11.